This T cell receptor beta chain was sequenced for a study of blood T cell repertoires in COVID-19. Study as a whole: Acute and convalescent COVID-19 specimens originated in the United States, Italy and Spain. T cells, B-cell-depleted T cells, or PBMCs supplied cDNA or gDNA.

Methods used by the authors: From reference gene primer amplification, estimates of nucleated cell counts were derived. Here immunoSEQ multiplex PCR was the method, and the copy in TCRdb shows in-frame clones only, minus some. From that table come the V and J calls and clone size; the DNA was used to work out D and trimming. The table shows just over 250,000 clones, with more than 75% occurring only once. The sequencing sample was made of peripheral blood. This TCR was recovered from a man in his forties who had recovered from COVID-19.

The CDR3 loop is CASSPRVVAGGPGELFF. The DNA for the CDR3 is TGTGCCAGCAGTCCCCGCGTGGTAGCGGGGGGGCCCGGGGAGCTGTTTTTT. The rearrangement links TRBV6-6 to TRBJ2-2; 11 bases align to TRBD2. Germline V gives CDR1 MNHNY, CDR2 SVGAGI (reference sequence). V gave up 5 bases and J gave up 6 bases; unmatched junction bases: 11. This CDR3 is 17 amino acids long.